These T cell receptor beta chains were read from a single sample in a study of T cell responses to AZD1222 COVID-19 vaccine. The table came from immunoSEQ multiplex PCR; TCRdb's copy has only in-frame clones and leaves some out. The sample includes 110,000 to 150,000 clones, approximately 93% seen only once; the top ten take 9.5% to 15%. The source was peripheral blood, collected after recovery from COVID-19. These receptors were collected from an adult who had recovered from COVID-19. Each CDR3 is given with its conserved first and last residue. A D gene is named only where the DNA matches it firmly. Clone size is given for some rows only: seen once, a few or many times, or a class if the clone is expanded.

clone_size j_call d_call v_call cdr3_nt cdr3_aa
. TRBJ1-5 . TRBV28 TGTGCCAGCAGTTTTCTATCGGGGGGGCTTATTAGCAATCAGCCCCAGCATTTT CASSFLSGGLISNQPQHF
. TRBJ2-7 TRBD2 TRBV6-5 TGTGCCAGCACGCTCCGCGGGAGGTTCGAGCAGTACTTC CASTLRGRFEQYF
. TRBJ2-7 . TRBV9 TGTGCCAGCAGCTTGCGCCCAACCTCCTACGAGCAGTACTTC CASSLRPTSYEQYF
. TRBJ2-7 . TRBV6-5 TGTGCCAGCCTTAGTATGCTTACCTACGAGCAGTACTTC CASLSMLTYEQYF
large TRBJ2-2 TRBD2 TRBV6-4 TGTGCCAGCAGTGATCGGGAGGAGGCCGGGGAGCTGTTTTTT CASSDREEAGELFF
. TRBJ1-6 . TRBV2 TGTGCCAGCAGTTTGAGGAGTAATTCACCCCTCCACTTT CASSLRSNSPLHF
. TRBJ1-4 . TRBV2 TGTGCCAGCAGACGCCCGACCGGTGAAAAACTGTTTTTT CASRRPTGEKLFF
. TRBJ2-7 TRBD2 TRBV10-3 TGTGCCATCAGTGGGACTAGCGGGACCTCCTACGAGCAGTACTTC CAISGTSGTSYEQYF
. TRBJ2-7 . TRBV28 TGTGCCAGCAGTCCAAACATGGGGGTTTTGTACGAGCAGTACTTC CASSPNMGVLYEQYF
. TRBJ2-5 TRBD2 TRBV19 TGTGCCAGTAGTACCGTAGCGGGAGCCATCCAAGAGACCCAGTACTTC CASSTVAGAIQETQYF
. TRBJ2-2 TRBD2 TRBV29-1 TGCAGCGTCGCTCCTAGCGGGAGGGCCACCGGGGAGCTGTTTTTT CSVAPSGRATGELFF
. TRBJ2-7 . TRBV28 TGTGCCAGCAAAGCGTTCGCACGGGACGGGGGCCCCTACGAGCAGTACTTC CASKAFARDGGPYEQYF
. TRBJ2-7 TRBD2 TRBV6-5 TGTGCCAGCAGAGTAGCGGGAGACTCCTACGAGCAGTACTTC CASRVAGDSYEQYF
. TRBJ2-7 . TRBV29-1 TGCAGCGTTGTCACCGTGGAACTCCCCTACGAGCAGTACTTC CSVVTVELPYEQYF
. TRBJ1-2 . TRBV5-1 TGCGCCAGCAGCTTGGATCAGCAGTCCTATGGCTACACCTTC CASSLDQQSYGYTF
. TRBJ2-1 TRBD2 TRBV7-8 TGTGCCAGCAGCTCTAAGGCGGGGGAGAGCTCCTACAATGAGCAGTTCTTC CASSSKAGESSYNEQFF
. TRBJ2-6 . TRBV1 TGCACCAGCCGGGACACGAGCTCTGGGGCCAACGTCCTGACTTTC CTSRDTSSGANVLTF
. TRBJ1-1 . TRBV5-4 TGTGCCAGCAGCAGAGGTCCATCCTTAAACACTGAAGCTTTCTTT CASSRGPSLNTEAFF
. TRBJ2-5 . TRBV7-3 TGTGCCAGCAGCTTAGGGTGGGAAGAGACCCAGTACTTC CASSLGWEETQYF
once TRBJ1-1 . TRBV28 TGTGCCAGCAGCCCAACATCGACCCCGGTAACTGAAGCTTTCTTT CASSPTSTPVTEAFF
. TRBJ1-2 TRBD1 TRBV27 TGTGCCAGCAGCCCCGGCGAAACCTGGACAGGGAGGTATGGCTACACCTTC CASSPGETWTGRYGYTF
. TRBJ2-7 . TRBV7-9 TGTGCCAGCAGCCCGGCCGCCTACGAGCAGTACTTC CASSPAAYEQYF
. TRBJ1-4 . TRBV5-4 TGTGCCAGCAGCATGGGGACTGGTAATGAAAAACTGTTTTTT CASSMGTGNEKLFF
. TRBJ2-1 TRBD2 TRBV2 TGTGCCAGCAGTTGGACTAGCGGAGTACCTGAGCAGTTCTTC CASSWTSGVPEQFF
. TRBJ2-5 TRBD2 TRBV7-2 TGTGCCAGCAGCCTAGCGGGGAAGTTGGGAGGGACCCAGTACTTC CASSLAGKLGGTQYF
. TRBJ2-7 TRBD1 TRBV9 TGTGCCAGCAGCGTAGGTGGGACAGGGTACGGCGAGCAGTACTTC CASSVGGTGYGEQYF
. TRBJ2-2 . TRBV7-3 TGTGCCAGCAGCCTTAGAGGCGGCACCGGGGAGCTGTTTTTT CASSLRGGTGELFF
. TRBJ2-3 TRBD2 TRBV12-5 TGTGCTAGTGGCCGAGGACTAGCGGTCACAGATACGCAGTATTTT CASGRGLAVTDTQYF
. TRBJ2-5 TRBD2 TRBV28 TGTGCCAGCGCTCCGGGGGGGGATCCGACCCAGTACTTC CASAPGGDPTQYF
once TRBJ1-2 . TRBV12-3/TRBV12-4 TGTGCCAGCAGTTTCCCCGGTGGCTACACCTTC CASSFPGGYTF
once TRBJ2-2 . TRBV18 TGTGCCAGCTCACCAATCAGGAGCGAAGGCACCGGGGAGCTGTTTTTT CASSPIRSEGTGELFF
. TRBJ2-7 TRBD1 TRBV18 TGTGCCAGCTCACCATACCGCGGGACAGGGGTCTCCGAGCAGTACTTC CASSPYRGTGVSEQYF
. TRBJ1-2 . TRBV30 TGTGCCTGGAGTCTTGGGGGCGTCCCCTATGGCTACACCTTC CAWSLGGVPYGYTF
. TRBJ2-3 . TRBV29-1 TGCAGCGTTGATACAGGCACAGATACGCAGTATTTT CSVDTGTDTQYF
. TRBJ2-7 TRBD2 TRBV30 TGTGCCTGGAGTCCCTCGACTAGCCTTCCCTACGAGCAGTACTTC CAWSPSTSLPYEQYF
. TRBJ2-3 TRBD2 TRBV7-8 TGTGCCAGCAGCGCCCCGGGACTAGCCCTGGTGAATACGCAGTATTTT CASSAPGLALVNTQYF
. TRBJ2-2 . TRBV30 TGTGCCTGGAGTGTACTCGAGCGCGACACCGGGGAGCTGTTTTTT CAWSVLERDTGELFF
. TRBJ1-1 . TRBV6-7 TGTGCCAGCATTTTACAGGGAAAGGGGTTAAACACTGAAGCTTTCTTT CASILQGKGLNTEAFF
. TRBJ2-7 . TRBV7-3 TGTGCCAGCAGCCCAACAGGTTCCTACGAGCAGTACTTC CASSPTGSYEQYF
. TRBJ1-5 TRBD1 TRBV10-3 TGTGCCATCAGCGGACAGGGGGAACAGCCCCAGCATTTT CAISGQGEQPQHF
. TRBJ2-7 TRBD2 TRBV19 TGTGCCAGTAGTATAGGAAAAGCGGGACTAGCGAGGACCTACGAGCAGTACTTC CASSIGKAGLARTYEQYF
. TRBJ1-2 . TRBV5-4 TGTGCCAGCAGGATAATCGGGGACGGGAACTATGGCTACACCTTC CASRIIGDGNYGYTF
. TRBJ1-1 . TRBV5-4 TGTGCCAGCAGCTTGCGGATAGGGGTACAAACTGAAGCTTTCTTT CASSLRIGVQTEAFF
. TRBJ2-7 . TRBV3-1/TRBV3-2 TGTGCCAGCAGCCGATACAGGTCCAGCGAGCAGTACTTC CASSRYRSSEQYF
. TRBJ2-7 TRBD2 TRBV11-2 TGTGCCAGCAGCCCTCTACTAGCGGGGCACTACGAGCAGTACTTC CASSPLLAGHYEQYF
. TRBJ1-4 TRBD1 TRBV20-1 TGCAGTGCTAGTTGGGACAGTGGAAGGACTAATGAAAAACTGTTTTTT CSASWDSGRTNEKLFF
. TRBJ2-3 . TRBV3-1/TRBV3-2 TGTGCCAGCAGCCAAGAGGGGGTGGCTTTCCAAGATACGCAGTATTTT CASSQEGVAFQDTQYF
. TRBJ1-1 . TRBV4-2 TGTGCCAGCAGCCATAATGCACGGGAGAACACTGAAGCTTTCTTT CASSHNARENTEAFF
. TRBJ2-2 TRBD2 TRBV6-5 TGTGCCAGCAGGTGGACTAGCGGTCACACCGGGGAGCTGTTTTTT CASRWTSGHTGELFF
. TRBJ2-5 . TRBV4-1 TGCGCCAGCAGCCAAGAGTACGGGGGAATAGAGACCCAGTACTTC CASSQEYGGIETQYF
. TRBJ1-6 . TRBV10-3 TGTGCCATCAGCCCCGCAAGCTTCTCCGCGGCGAATTCACCCCTCCACTTT CAISPASFSAANSPLHF
. TRBJ2-7 . TRBV7-3 TGTGCCAGCAGCTTGCGAGATCCCGGAGACGAGCAGTACTTC CASSLRDPGDEQYF
once TRBJ2-2 . TRBV6-1 TGTGCCAGCAGTGAAATTCGGGCTAGCGCCCGAGGGGCGGCCGGGGAGCTGTTTTTT CASSEIRASARGAAGELFF
. TRBJ2-5 TRBD1 TRBV5-1 TGCGCCAGCAGCTTGCAGGGACAGCAAGAGACCCAGTACTTC CASSLQGQQETQYF
. TRBJ2-1 . TRBV2 TGTGCCAGCAGGGATTTCGGACAACCGGAGATCAATGAGCAGTTCTTC CASRDFGQPEINEQFF
. TRBJ1-5 . TRBV28 TGTGCCAGCAGTTTTATTGTTCAGCCCCAGCATTTT CASSFIVQPQHF
. TRBJ1-4 . TRBV6-6 TGTGCCAGCAGCCGTCCCCGCTCAACTAATGAAAAACTGTTTTTT CASSRPRSTNEKLFF
. TRBJ2-2 TRBD2 TRBV6-5 TGTGCCAGCAGGGAGCTAGCGGGAGTGGTCGGGGAGCTGTTTTTT CASRELAGVVGELFF
once TRBJ1-6 . TRBV20-1 TGCAGTGCTAGTCCCGGAAGGGGGGATTCACCCCTCCACTTT CSASPGRGDSPLHF